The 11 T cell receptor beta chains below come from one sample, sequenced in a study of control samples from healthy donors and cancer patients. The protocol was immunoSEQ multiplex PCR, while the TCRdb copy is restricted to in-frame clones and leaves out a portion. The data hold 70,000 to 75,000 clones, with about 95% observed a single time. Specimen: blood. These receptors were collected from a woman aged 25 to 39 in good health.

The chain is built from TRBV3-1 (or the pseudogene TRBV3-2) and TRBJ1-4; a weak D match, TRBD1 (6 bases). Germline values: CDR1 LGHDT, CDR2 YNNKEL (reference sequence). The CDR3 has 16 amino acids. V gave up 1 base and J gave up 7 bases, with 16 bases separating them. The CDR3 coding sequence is TGTGCCAGCAGCCAAGGTTGGGGGGCGTTGGGTGAAAAACTGTTTTTT. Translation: CASSQGWGALGEKLFF.

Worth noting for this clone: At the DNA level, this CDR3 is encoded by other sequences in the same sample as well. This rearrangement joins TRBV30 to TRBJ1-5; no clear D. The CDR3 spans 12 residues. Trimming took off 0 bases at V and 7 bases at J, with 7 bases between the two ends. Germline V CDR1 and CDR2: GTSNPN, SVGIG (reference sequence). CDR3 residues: CAWSVQGQPQHF. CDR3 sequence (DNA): TGTGCCTGGAGTGTACAAGGACAGCCCCAGCATTTT. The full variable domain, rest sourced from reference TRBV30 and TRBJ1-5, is SQTIHQWPATLVQPVGSPLSLECTVEGTSNPNLYWYRQAAGRGLQLLFYSVGIGQISSEVPQNLSASRPQDRQFILSSKKLLLSDSGFYLCAWSVQGQPQHFGDGTRLSIL.

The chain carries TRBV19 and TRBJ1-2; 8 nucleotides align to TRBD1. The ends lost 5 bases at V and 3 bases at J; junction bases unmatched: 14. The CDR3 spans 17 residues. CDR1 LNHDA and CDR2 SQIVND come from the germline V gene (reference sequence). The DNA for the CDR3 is TGTGCCAGTAGTCCTCGGACAGGGAGGTGGTTAGACTATGGCTACACCTTC. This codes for CASSPRTGRWLDYGYTF.

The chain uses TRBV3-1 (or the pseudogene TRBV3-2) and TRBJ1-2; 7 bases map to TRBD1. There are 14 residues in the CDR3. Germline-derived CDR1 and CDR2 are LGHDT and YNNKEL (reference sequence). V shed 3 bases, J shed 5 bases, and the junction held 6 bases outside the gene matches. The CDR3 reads CASSHWDRPYGYTF. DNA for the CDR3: TGTGCCAGCAGCCACTGGGACAGACCATATGGCTACACCTTC.

This CDR3 reads CASSTGGPGNTIYF. CDR3 DNA: TGTGCCAGTAGTACAGGGGGGCCTGGAAACACCATATATTTT. This chain uses TRBV19 with TRBJ1-3; 7 positions match TRBD1. From germline, CDR1 is LNHDA and CDR2 SQIVND (reference sequence). CDR3 length: 14 residues. The V and J ends lost 4 bases and 2 bases, in that order; junction bases with no gene match: 2.

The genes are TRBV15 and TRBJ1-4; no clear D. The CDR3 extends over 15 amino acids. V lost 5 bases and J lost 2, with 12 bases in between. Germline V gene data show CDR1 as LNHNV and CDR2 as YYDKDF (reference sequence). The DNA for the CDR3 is TGTGCCACCAGCCCAGGCCCTCGGACTAATGAAAAACTGTTTTTT. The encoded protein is CATSPGPRTNEKLFF.

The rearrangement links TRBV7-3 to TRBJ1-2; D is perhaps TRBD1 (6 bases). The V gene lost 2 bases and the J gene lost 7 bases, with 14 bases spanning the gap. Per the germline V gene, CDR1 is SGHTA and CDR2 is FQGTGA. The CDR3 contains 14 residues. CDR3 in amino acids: CASSLEPGASGYTF. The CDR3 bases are TGTGCCAGCAGCTTAGAGCCGGGGGCGAGTGGCTACACCTTC. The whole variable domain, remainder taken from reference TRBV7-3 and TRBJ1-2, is GAGVSQTPSNKVTEKGKYVELRCDPISGHTALYWYRQSLGQGPEFLIYFQGTGAADDSGLPNDRFFAVRPEGSVSTLKIQRTERGDSAVYLCASSLEPGASGYTFGSGTRLTVV.

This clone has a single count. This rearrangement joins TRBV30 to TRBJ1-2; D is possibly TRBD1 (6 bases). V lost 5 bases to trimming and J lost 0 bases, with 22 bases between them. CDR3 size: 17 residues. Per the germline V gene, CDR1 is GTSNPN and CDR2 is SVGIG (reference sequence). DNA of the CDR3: TGTGCCTGGTTGAGACGGGACACCACTTACTCTAACTATGGCTACACCTTC. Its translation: CAWLRRDTTYSNYGYTF.

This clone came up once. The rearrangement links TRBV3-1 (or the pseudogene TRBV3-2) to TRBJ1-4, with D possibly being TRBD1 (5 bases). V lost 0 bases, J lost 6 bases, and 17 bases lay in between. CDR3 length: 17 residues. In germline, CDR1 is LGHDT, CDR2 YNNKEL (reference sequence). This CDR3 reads CASSQEWGLGSDEKLFF. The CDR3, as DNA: TGTGCCAGCAGCCAAGAATGGGGCTTGGGAAGTGATGAAAAACTGTTTTTT.

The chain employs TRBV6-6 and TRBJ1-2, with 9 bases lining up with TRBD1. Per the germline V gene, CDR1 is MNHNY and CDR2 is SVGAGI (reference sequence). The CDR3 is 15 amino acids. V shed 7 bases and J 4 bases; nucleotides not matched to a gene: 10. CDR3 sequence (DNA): TGTGCCAGCACATTACAGGGGGCGTACGGCTATGGCTACACCTTC. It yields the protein CASTLQGAYGYGYTF.

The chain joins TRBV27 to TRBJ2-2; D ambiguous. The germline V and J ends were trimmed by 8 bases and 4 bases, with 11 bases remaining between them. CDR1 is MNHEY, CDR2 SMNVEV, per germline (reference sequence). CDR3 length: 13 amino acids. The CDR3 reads CASSRVRTGELFF. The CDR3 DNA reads TGTGCCAGCTCACGGGTGCGCACCGGGGAGCTGTTTTTT.